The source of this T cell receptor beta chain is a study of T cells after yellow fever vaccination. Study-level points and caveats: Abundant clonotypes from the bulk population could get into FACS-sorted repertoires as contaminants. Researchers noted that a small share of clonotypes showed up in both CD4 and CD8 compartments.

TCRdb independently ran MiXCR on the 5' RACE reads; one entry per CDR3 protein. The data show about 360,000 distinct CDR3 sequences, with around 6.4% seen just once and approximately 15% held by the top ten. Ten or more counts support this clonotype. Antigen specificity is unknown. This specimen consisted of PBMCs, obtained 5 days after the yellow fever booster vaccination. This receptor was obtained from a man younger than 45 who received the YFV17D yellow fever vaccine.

In DNA form, the CDR3 reads TGCGCCAGCAGCCCAGGACAGGTTGCAGCTAATGAAAAACTGTTTTTT. Its translation: CASSPGQVAANEKLFF. The J gene is TRBJ1-4, the V gene TRBV5-1; 7 bases fit TRBD1. V lost 4 bases, J lost 3 bases, and 9 bases stayed unmatched. There are 16 residues in the CDR3. Germline V gene data show CDR1 as SGHRS and CDR2 as YFSETQ.